The source of this T cell receptor beta chain is a study of T cell responses to AZD1222 COVID-19 vaccine (dated by TCRdb to the early 2020s). Some background on the complete study: A total of about 230 trial participants underwent TCR sequencing, of whom nearly 210 received two doses of AZD1222 and approximately 25 received two doses of the MenACWY control vaccine. Trial participants were enrolled by age into 18-55, 56-69 and 70-plus year subgroups, with approximately 160, 26 and 62 TCR-sequenced participants respectively.

CDR3 length: 12 amino acids, cysteine to phenylalanine. The CDR3 DNA has 36 bases and is translated from base 1. Trimming takes 4 bases from V and 9 bases from J, and the germline ends sit 7 bases apart. CDR1 and CDR2, per the germline V gene, are MDHEN and SYDVKM. The CDR3 regions of human TCRbeta chains were analyzed by immunosequencing. The authors' analysis ran thus. TCRs in the repertoires were compared against a reference library of SARS-CoV-2-specific TCRs that had been generated with the MIRA antigen-specificity platform. Breadth was defined as the fraction of unique TCRs that were SARS-CoV-2-associated. Depth was defined as the fraction of total T cells that were SARS-CoV-2-associated. Using the MIRA data, each spike-specific TCR was mapped to the spike region that the TCR reacts to and placed in a CD4 or CD8 class. Log10-transformed breadth and depth values were compared by one-way ANOVA with Sidak's multiple comparisons tests. TCRdb retrieved this table from immuneACCESS and kept in-frame rearrangements only. Not all clones are present; in checked studies, unresolved V genes account for under half, and no reason is known for the remainder. V, J and clone size are taken as reported in that table, and D and trimming were inferred from the DNA itself. The sample table shows 65,000 to 85,000 clones, and approximately 83% are seen once. Of the sample, 10% falls within the top ten clones.

The time point label, as the study defines it: about 28 days (+/-7) after the second vaccine dose. AZD1222 recipients given second doses at about 4 weeks or at about 12 weeks were pooled, since spike-specific TCR depth and breadth were not found to differ between the two schedules. The vaccinee samples were drawn from two UK trials, COV001 and COV002, one of which was a single-blind randomized controlled phase 2/3 trial testing AZD1222 (ChAdOx1 nCoV-19) in healthy adults. Trial participant PBMC samples were collected at day 0 and day 28 after the second dose for TCRbeta chain sequencing. On the study overall, not on this receptor specifically: The 56-69-year group was small, and its depth increase did not reach significance, likely because of low power. After two AZD1222 doses, both the breadth and the depth of spike-specific TCRs were significantly higher than at day 0 and than in MenACWY recipients. CD4 TCRs associated with the vaccine covered the entire spike protein, and the dominant responses were in regions 160-218 and 743-854. Reportedly, almost half of the unique spike-specific TCRs recognized epitopes lying outside the regions that are mutated in the B.1.351 and B.1.1.7 variants. Because no day 14 peak-response samples were available, repertoires were characterized only after the peak T cell response. Conclusions about previously exposed vaccinees are limited, since just six AZD1222 recipients were seropositive for SARS-CoV-2 at baseline. Participants were mostly white British and included more females than males, and it was suggested by the authors that clonal diversity may have been underestimated.

This clone has more than one count but fewer than ten. The antigen this receptor binds is unknown. No qualities accompany the bases; no much larger clone lies one base away. The sequencing here drew on peripheral blood, taken 28 days after the second AZD1222 dose. The TCR sequence derives from an adult who received the AZD1222 COVID-19 vaccine. The chain couples TRBV28 to TRBJ1-6; the D gene cannot be named for sure. The CDR3 sequence is CASSSEVSPLHF. The nucleotide sequence reads as follows: TGTGCCAGCAGTTCGGAAGTTTCACCCCTCCACTTT.